Described below is a single TCR beta chain sequence and its context. Its antigen is not identified. Germline assignment: CDR1 SGHAT and CDR2 FQNNGV. The CDR3 spans 16 residues. The germline V and J ends were trimmed by 2 bases and 3 bases, with 15 bases remaining between them. The data were taken from a study of OX40 agonist ivuxolimab in advanced cancers. On the study more broadly: Hepatocellular carcinoma, melanoma, renal cell or head and neck cancer occurred in dose-escalation patients. Participants could have had prior anti-PD-1, anti-PD-L1 or anti-CTLA-4 therapy, and 40% had some. Study-wide points: Mean expanded clone counts were higher in CD8+ than CD4+ T cells. Within 6 weeks, CD4+ and CD8+ blood T cells expanded clonally at 0.1 to 3.0 mg/kg.

Profiled with immunoSEQ multiplex PCR; TCRdb holds only in-frame clones, not every one. The data contain tens of thousands of clones, about 87% of them singletons. Material: CD4+ or CD8+ T cells sorted from blood, obtained in a trial of the OX40 agonist ivuxolimab. The TCR originated in an adult with an advanced solid tumor such as melanoma, head and neck, liver or kidney cancer. The rearrangement uses TRBV11-2 and TRBJ2-3, with TRBD1 as a possible D gene (5 bases). The CDR3 spells CASSLIGPGFTDTQYF. The CDR3 DNA reads as TGTGCCAGCAGCTTAATCGGCCCAGGGTTTACAGATACGCAGTATTTT. Combining the CDR3 with reference TRBV11-2 and TRBJ2-3 gives the whole variable domain EAGVAQSPRYKIIEKRQSVAFWCNPISGHATLYWYQQILGQGPKLLIQFQNNGVVDDSQLPKDRFSAERLKGVDSTLKIQPAKLEDSAVYLCASSLIGPGFTDTQYFGPGTRLTVL.